This entry concerns a single TCR beta chain. Its antigen is unidentified. This sample was included in a study of cytomegalovirus exposure and HLA in healthy donors. Study summary: According to later analysis, the same platform produced the 120 validation and some 680 first-cohort repertoires.

Study-wide results and caveats: Cytomegalovirus status, reportedly, was diagnosed with high specificity and sensitivity by the classifier. Rare TCR sequences predominated, though certain public TCRs were found in many donors.

Separation from the 666-subject first cohort characterized the roughly 130-subject validation cohort, to which the donors belonged. CDR1 and CDR2 (germline): LGHNA, YNFKEQ. V shed 4 bases, J shed 8 bases, and the junction held 8 bases outside the gene matches. The CDR3 contains 15 residues. Assay: immunoSEQ multiplex PCR; the TCRdb copy retains only in-frame clones and omits some. The repertoire holds about 160,000 clones, with over 85% as singletons. This clonotype originated in a woman aged 18-30 years in good health and CMV-seropositive. The sequencing sample was made of PBMCs. This chain uses TRBV4-2 with TRBJ1-4; 9 bases map to TRBD1. CDR3 in amino acids: CASSPTGTGYEKLFF. CDR3 DNA: TGTGCCAGCAGCCCTACCGGGACAGGGTACGAAAAACTGTTTTTT.